Shown below are 23 T cell receptor beta chains from a single sample sequenced in a study of cytomegalovirus exposure and HLA in healthy donors. Primers: 60 Vbeta forward and 13 Jbeta reverse. The method was immunoSEQ multiplex PCR; TCRdb's version includes in-frame clones alone and lacks a portion of them. The top ten hold over 9.5% of the sample, which has approximately 100,000 clones, around 77% seen once. Sequenced sample: PBMCs. The source of these receptors is a man aged 35-49 years in good health and CMV-seropositive.

The chain joins TRBV5-1 to TRBJ1-1, with unresolved D. Germline CDR1 reads SGHRS; CDR2 reads YFSETQ. V lost 0 bases and J 5 bases, leaving 8 bases between the germline ends. The CDR3 is 13 residues long. CDR3 coding DNA: TGCGCCAGCAGCTTGGTAGCGAATACTGAAGCTTTCTTT. Protein: CASSLVANTEAFF.

The rearrangement links TRBV28 to TRBJ1-2; D is possibly TRBD1 (5 bases). Germline lookup yields CDR1 MDHEN and CDR2 SYDVKM. V gave up 11 bases and J gave up 0 bases, with 10 bases separating them. The CDR3 length is 12 residues. CDR3 residues: CAGAYSNYGYTF. In DNA, the CDR3 is TGTGCCGGGGCTTACTCTAACTATGGCTACACCTTC.

The table lists this clone with a few counts. The J gene is TRBJ2-1, the V gene TRBV28; D is possibly TRBD1 (6 bases). Per germline, CDR1 MDHEN and CDR2 SYDVKM. This CDR3 spans 14 amino acids. Trimming stripped 3 bases from V and 3 bases from J, with 9 bases between. CDR3 sequence reads: CASSFRQDYNEQFF. DNA for the CDR3: TGTGCCAGCAGTTTTCGACAGGACTACAATGAGCAGTTCTTC.

This chain links TRBV19 with TRBJ2-7; D is uncertain. CDR1 LNHDA and CDR2 SQIVND come from the germline V gene (reference sequence). The CDR3 extends over 13 amino acids. V was cut by 4 bases and J by 4 bases, with 11 bases left in between. The CDR3 region is CASSTGTDYEQYF. In DNA form, the CDR3 reads TGTGCCAGTAGTACCGGCACAGATTACGAGCAGTACTTC.

The genes are TRBV18 and TRBJ1-2; tentative D call: TRBD1 (6 bases). The V gene's germline CDR1 is KGHSH and CDR2 LQKENI. CDR3 size: 12 residues. The ends were cut back, 2 bases at V and 8 bases at J, with 9 bases in the middle. The CDR3 loop is CASSPTDSGYTF. For the CDR3, the DNA is TGTGCCAGCTCACCAACGGACAGCGGCTACACCTTC.

J is TRBJ2-1 and V is TRBV6-5; 10 bases fit TRBD1. CDR3 size: 15 residues. Germline lookup yields CDR1 MNHEY and CDR2 SVGAGI. The trim removed 6 bases at V and 4 bases at J, leaving 6 bases unmatched. In nucleotides, the CDR3 is TGTGCCAGCAGCCCCGGGACAGGGGATTACAATGAGCAGTTCTTC. This translates into CASSPGTGDYNEQFF.

This chain joins TRBV11-1 and TRBJ2-7; TRBD2 aligns across 9 bases. CDR3 length: 16 amino acids. The J segment lost 3 bases and the V segment lost 5 bases, leaving 11 bases of the junction unmatched. Germline CDR1 SGHAT, CDR2 FQDESV (reference sequence). The CDR3 DNA sequence: TGTGCCAGCAGCCCCGGAGGGCGGGGGGGCCGCTACGAGCAGTACTTC. Encoded protein: CASSPGGRGGRYEQYF.

This clone was detected a few times. This chain connects TRBV2 to TRBJ1-1; D unresolved. Germline values: CDR1 SNHLY, CDR2 FYNNEI. This CDR3 region has 13 residues. With 5 bases removed from V and 1 base from J, the gap between germline ends came to 8 bases. The CDR3 sequence is CASSPYSNTEAFF. As DNA, the CDR3 is TGTGCCAGCAGTCCGTACTCGAACACTGAAGCTTTCTTT.

Here the CDR3 DNA reads TGTGCCAGTACTAGACAGGGGGCGGACTATGGCTACACCTTC. As protein: CASTRQGADYGYTF. This rearrangement joins TRBV19 to TRBJ1-2, with 10 bases matching TRBD1. Looked up from germline, CDR1 is LNHDA and CDR2 is SQIVND (reference sequence). The length of the CDR3 is 14 residues. V trimming: 7 bases; J trimming: 3 bases; junction bases outside the gene matches: 5. The full variable domain, in which reference TRBV19 and TRBJ1-2 provide the parts outside the CDR3, is DGGITQSPKYLFRKEGQNVTLSCEQNLNHDAMYWYRQDPGQGLRLIYYSQIVNDFQKGDIAEGYSVSREKKESFPLTVTSAQKNPTAFYLCASTRQGADYGYTFGSGTRLTVV.

This chain uses TRBV9 with TRBJ1-2, with D maybe TRBD1 (6 bases). Germline assignment: CDR1 SGDLS and CDR2 YYNGEE. CDR3 size: 13 residues. Trimming stripped 4 bases from V and 6 bases from J, with 13 bases between. The CDR3 reads CASSPSQGNGYTF. CDR3 bases: TGTGCCAGCAGCCCCAGTCAGGGGAATGGCTACACCTTC.

This chain uses TRBV2 with TRBJ2-1; tentative D call: TRBD1 (5 bases). The V end lost 5 bases, the J end lost 7 bases, and 12 bases lay between the germline ends. From germline, CDR1 is SNHLY and CDR2 FYNNEI. This CDR3 is built from 13 residues. As DNA, the CDR3 is TGTGCCAGCAGTACCCGGACAAGAAATGAGCAGTTCTTC. Amino acid sequence: CASSTRTRNEQFF.

This clone has a handful of counts. The chain joins TRBV19 to TRBJ2-1, with D perhaps matching TRBD1 (5 bases). The CDR3 runs 13 residues. Germline values: CDR1 LNHDA, CDR2 SQIVND (reference sequence). V gave up 0 bases and J gave up 9 bases, with 9 bases separating them. CDR3 amino acids: CASSIDRGAEQFF. DNA of the CDR3: TGTGCCAGTAGTATAGATAGGGGTGCTGAGCAGTTCTTC.

This sequence joins TRBV7-8 and TRBJ2-1, with a possible D match to TRBD1 (6 bases). Trimming stripped 1 base from V and 2 bases from J, with 18 bases between. The CDR3 runs 18 residues. Germline V gene lookup returns CDR1 SGHVS and CDR2 FQNEAQ. CDR3 nucleotides: TGTGCCAGCAGCTTAGGTCGGACAGCAGGGGACACCTACAATGAGCAGTTCTTC. Protein: CASSLGRTAGDTYNEQFF.

This clone appeared a few times. V usage is TRBV4-3 and J usage is TRBJ2-7, with a possible D match to TRBD1 (6 bases). V shed 1 base and J shed 0 bases, with 19 bases lying between them. This CDR3 contains 18 residues. The germline CDR1 and CDR2 sequences are LGHNA and YSLEER. The CDR3 spells CASSQGEPGQRYSYEQYF. CDR3 bases: TGCGCCAGCAGCCAAGGAGAACCGGGACAACGCTACTCCTACGAGCAGTACTTC.

V gene TRBV10-3 combines with J gene TRBJ2-1, with D maybe TRBD1 (5 bases). The germline V gene has CDR1 ENHRY and CDR2 SYGVKD. Between the trimmed V and J ends, which lost 4 bases and 5 bases, there was a span of 15 bases. The CDR3 totals 15 residues. The CDR3 protein is CAISVRQPPNNEQFF. The CDR3 coding sequence is TGTGCCATCAGTGTCCGACAGCCACCAAACAATGAGCAGTTCTTC.

The chain uses TRBV5-4 and TRBJ1-4; 8 nucleotides line up with TRBD1. The ends lost 4 bases at V and 0 bases at J; junction bases unmatched: 2. The CDR3 is 15 residues long. Germline V gene sequence: CDR1 SGHNT, CDR2 YYREEE (reference sequence). The DNA for the CDR3 is TGTGCCAGCAGCCCGGGACAGGCAACTAATGAAAAACTGTTTTTT. This sequence encodes CASSPGQATNEKLFF.

This chain connects TRBV28 to TRBJ2-3, with 7 bases fitting TRBD1. The CDR3 spans 15 residues. Germline V lookup: CDR1 MDHEN, CDR2 SYDVKM. Trimming removed 5 bases from V and 0 bases from J; junction bases left unmatched: 5. CDR3 protein: CASSTGQSSTDTQYF. In DNA form, the CDR3 reads TGTGCCAGCAGTACGGGACAGAGTAGCACAGATACGCAGTATTTT.

This clone was seen a handful of times. The chain joins TRBV7-9 to TRBJ1-4, with 7 bases that match TRBD1. This CDR3 is 15 amino acids long. Germline CDR1 reads SEHNR; CDR2 reads FQNEAQ (reference sequence). The V and J ends lost 5 bases and 8 bases, in that order; junction bases with no gene match: 11. The CDR3 nucleotides read TGTGCCAGCAGCCCAGCAGGGGGGAGAGGGGAAAAACTGTTTTTT. Encoded protein: CASSPAGGRGEKLFF.

The chain carries TRBV6-5 and TRBJ2-6; TRBD1 matches at 7 bases. In germline, CDR1 is MNHEY, CDR2 SVGAGI. Germline trimming cut 0 bases from V and 4 bases from J; bases unmatched to any gene: 3. CDR3 length: 16 residues. The CDR3 sequence: CASSYSTGLGANVLTF. In DNA, the CDR3 is TGTGCCAGCAGTTACTCGACAGGGTTGGGGGCCAACGTCCTGACTTTC.

This sequence joins TRBV7-3 and TRBJ1-1; a weak D match, TRBD1 (5 bases). Deletions cut 1 base from V and 7 bases from J, with 10 bases between. The CDR3 is 13 amino acids. Germline lookup yields CDR1 SGHTA and CDR2 FQGTGA. The CDR3 sequence: CASSLSGGYEAFF. The CDR3 coding sequence is TGTGCCAGCAGCTTAAGTGGGGGGTATGAAGCTTTCTTT.

V gene TRBV4-1 combines with J gene TRBJ2-5; 12 bases line up with TRBD2. This CDR3 region has 17 residues. Looked up from germline, CDR1 is MGHRA and CDR2 is YSYEKL. V dropped 4 bases and J dropped 5; count of bases not matched to a gene: 11. The CDR3 loop is CASSRSLLAGGGETQYF. The CDR3 bases are TGCGCCAGCAGCCGTTCACTACTAGCGGGGGGCGGGGAGACCCAGTACTTC.

The rearrangement uses TRBV27 and TRBJ1-5, with D maybe TRBD1 (5 bases). Trimming shortened V by 1 base and J by 4 bases, and 8 bases separated the two germline ends. The CDR3 has 14 amino acids. CDR1 is MNHEY and CDR2 is SMNVEV in the germline V gene (reference sequence). In nucleotides, the CDR3 is TGTGCCAGCAGTTTATTGGGGCCAAATCAGCCCCAGCATTTT. Residues: CASSLLGPNQPQHF.

This clone was detected only a few times. The chain employs TRBV5-1 and TRBJ2-5; no reliable D call. The DNA end favors TRBJ2-7, so the J call may be wrong. The CDR3 is 13 amino acids. Germline V gene data show CDR1 as SGHRS and CDR2 as YFSETQ. The CDR3 loop reads CASRMSGTYEQYF. As DNA, the CDR3 is TGCGCCAGCAGAATGTCAGGAACCTACGAGCAGTACTTC.